The 24 T cell receptor beta chains below were found in one sample sequenced in a study of CD8 T cells in ankylosing spondylitis. TCRdb used MiXCR to reprocess the 5' RACE reads, holding one entry per CDR3 protein. Among hundreds of thousands of distinct CDR3 sequences listed, approximately 30% were seen once. The sequenced sample consisted of blood, either unsorted or a sorted T cell fraction (not recorded which). All receptors come from a male donor with ankylosing spondylitis or in good health (not recorded which).

The chain is built from TRBV11-2 and TRBJ1-1, with D possibly TRBD1 on 5 matching bases. V shed 5 bases and J shed 4 bases, with 17 bases lying between them. This CDR3 spans 15 amino acids. CDR1 is SGHAT, CDR2 FQNNGV, per germline. The CDR3 sequence: CASSQRGGRSTEAFF. As DNA, the CDR3 is TGTGCCAGCAGCCAAAGGGGAGGGCGGTCCACTGAAGCTTTCTTT.

This rearrangement joins TRBV12-3 or TRBV12-4 to TRBJ2-5; 11 bases agree with TRBD1. Unmatched junction bases numbered 10, after V lost 5 bases and J lost 5 bases. The CDR3 contains 16 residues. The CDR3: CASSLGQGAIGETQYF. CDR3 DNA sequence: TGTGCCAGCAGTCTCGGACAGGGGGCGATTGGGGAGACCCAGTACTTC.

The chain has TRBV20-1 and TRBJ2-5; 8 nucleotides match TRBD2. Losses at the gene ends were 5 bases for V and 5 bases for J; bases not matched to a gene: 13. The CDR3 runs to 15 residues. Germline CDR1 and CDR2: DFQATT and SNEGSKA (reference sequence). The CDR3 DNA is TGCAGTGCTCTTCCCGGGACTAGGTCATTGGAGACCCAGTACTTC. Translated, it gives CSALPGTRSLETQYF.

The chain has TRBV6-2 or TRBV6-3 and TRBJ1-2; D is undetermined. The length of the CDR3 is 13 residues. The ends were cut back, 6 bases at V and 3 bases at J, with 11 bases in the middle. Germline V gene lookup returns CDR1 MNHEY and CDR2 SVGEGT. The CDR3 DNA reads TGTGCCAGCAGGTCGGACGGAGACTATGGCTACACCTTC. Encoded protein: CASRSDGDYGYTF.

A few counts support this clonotype. The chain is built from TRBV28 and TRBJ2-3; tentatively, D is TRBD1 or TRBD2 (5 bases each). The CDR3 loop spans 14 amino acids. Trimming pared 2 bases from V and 4 bases from J, leaving 10 bases between. Germline V lookup: CDR1 MDHEN, CDR2 SYDVKM. The CDR3 nucleotides are TGTGCCAGCAGTTTAGCCGGGGCTGCAGATACGCAGTATTTT. Encoded protein: CASSLAGAADTQYF.

This chain uses TRBV11-2 with TRBJ2-5, with TRBD2 matching 12 bases. The CDR3 covers 17 residues. Germline V gene data show CDR1 as SGHAT and CDR2 as FQNNGV. V lost 5 bases to trimming and J lost 3 bases; unmatched junction nucleotides: 10. The CDR3 here is CASSAGKTSGGEETQYF. The CDR3 coding sequence is TGTGCCAGCAGCGCAGGAAAGACTAGCGGGGGTGAAGAGACCCAGTACTTC.

J is TRBJ2-5 and V is TRBV10-3; 8 bases are a match to TRBD1. The CDR3 is 13 amino acids. Unmatched junction bases numbered 2, after V lost 4 bases and J lost 4 bases. Germline V gene sequence: CDR1 ENHRY, CDR2 SYGVKD. CDR3 nucleotide sequence: TGTGCCATCAGTGGACAGGGGAGAGAGACCCAGTACTTC. Its translation: CAISGQGRETQYF.

This clonotype occurred a few times. The chain uses TRBV12-3 or TRBV12-4 and TRBJ2-3, with TRBD2 matching over 11 bases. V lost 6 bases and J lost 7; bases outside the gene matches: 9. CDR3 length equals 15 residues. The CDR3 sequence: CASRGPSGGLHTQYF. The CDR3 DNA is TGTGCCAGCAGGGGCCCTAGCGGGGGGCTCCATACGCAGTATTTT.

This clonotype was recorded a few times. The rearrangement links TRBV5-5 to TRBJ1-4; D is ambiguous. Germline CDR1 SGHKS, CDR2 YYEKEE (reference sequence). This CDR3 contains 12 residues. V was pared by 5 bases and J by 5 bases, with 7 bases between. CDR3 DNA: TGTGCCAGCAGAGAGAACAATGAAAAACTGTTTTTT. This translates into CASRENNEKLFF.

This clonotype has more than one count but fewer than ten. The rearrangement links TRBV28 to TRBJ1-1; D gene ambiguous. V was pared by 5 bases and J by 4 bases, with 8 bases between. The CDR3 consists of 12 residues. Germline V gives CDR1 MDHEN, CDR2 SYDVKM. The CDR3 DNA follows: TGTGCCAGCAGTCTCCAGACCACTGAAGCTTTCTTT. Residues: CASSLQTTEAFF.

In this sample, this clonotype turned up a few times. The chain employs TRBV5-5 and TRBJ1-5, with D unclear. Germline V gives CDR1 SGHKS, CDR2 YYEKEE (reference sequence). This CDR3 is 15 amino acids long. V was cut by 0 bases and J by 0 bases, with 7 bases left in between. CDR3 in amino acids: CASSLGGYSNQPQHF. For the CDR3, the DNA is TGTGCCAGCAGCTTGGGTGGCTATAGCAATCAGCCCCAGCATTTT.

The chain employs TRBV5-1 and TRBJ2-2; D unresolved. CDR1 is SGHRS and CDR2 is YFSETQ in the germline V gene. The V end was cut by 0 bases, the J end by 3 bases, with 12 bases between. The CDR3 spans 16 residues. CDR3 sequence (DNA): TGCGCCAGCAGCTTGGTCGCCGGTCAACACACCGGGGAGCTGTTTTTT. This gives the protein CASSLVAGQHTGELFF.

V and J are TRBV20-1 and TRBJ2-5; maybe TRBD1 (5 bases). CDR1 and CDR2 (germline): DFQATT, SNEGSKA (reference sequence). The V and J ends lost 5 bases and 5 bases respectively, with 12 bases between them. This CDR3 contains 12 residues. CDR3 nucleotide sequence: TGCAGTGCTGGACAACGAAGGGAGACCCAGTACTTC. Translating it yields CSAGQRRETQYF.

The chain recombines TRBV7-9 with TRBJ1-1; no definite D call. Germline assignment: CDR1 SEHNR and CDR2 FQNEAQ (reference sequence). The ends were cut back, 2 bases at V and 8 bases at J, with 12 bases in the middle. The CDR3 covers 13 residues. CDR3 in amino acids: CASSLFSGEEAFF. For the CDR3, the DNA is TGTGCCAGCAGCTTATTCAGCGGAGAGGAAGCTTTCTTT.

This clonotype has just a few counts. The chain links TRBV20-1 to TRBJ2-7; 9 bases line up with TRBD1. V shed 3 bases and J 4 bases; nucleotides not matched to a gene: 7. The CDR3 runs to 14 residues. The germline V gene encodes CDR1 DFQATT and CDR2 SNEGSKA (reference sequence). The CDR3 is CSARGGTGTYEQYF. The CDR3 DNA is TGCAGTGCTAGGGGCGGGACAGGGACGTACGAGCAGTACTTC.

This clonotype showed up just a few times. The chain links TRBV12-3 or TRBV12-4 to TRBJ1-2; a weak D match, TRBD1 (5 bases). Trimming left V 6 bases short and J 8 bases short, with 13 bases between. The CDR3 length is 12 residues. The CDR3: CASSPGHSGYTF. The CDR3 DNA follows: TGTGCCAGCAGCCCTGGACATTCGGGCTACACCTTC.

This chain joins TRBV20-1 and TRBJ2-7; no clear D. Germline CDR1 is DFQATT and CDR2 is SNEGSKA (reference sequence). The CDR3 is made up of 13 amino acids. Trimming shortened V by 3 bases and J by 3 bases, and 12 bases separated the two germline ends. The CDR3 sequence: CSASKGAIYEQYF. The CDR3 DNA is TGCAGTGCTAGCAAGGGCGCCATCTACGAGCAGTACTTC.

The rearrangement joins TRBV29-1 to TRBJ2-2; tentatively, D is TRBD1 (6 bases). The length of the CDR3 is 14 residues. The V end lost 5 bases, the J end lost 1 base, and 11 bases lay between the germline ends. CDR1 SQVTM and CDR2 ANQGSEA come from the germline V gene. The CDR3 region is CSVWDIMNTGELFF. In nucleotides, the CDR3 is TGCAGCGTTTGGGACATAATGAACACCGGGGAGCTGTTTTTT.

V and J are TRBV9 and TRBJ2-1, with 7 bases aligning to TRBD1. V lost 0 bases, J lost 3 bases, and 12 bases stayed unmatched. This CDR3 is built from 18 residues. Germline values: CDR1 SGDLS, CDR2 YYNGEE. CDR3 in amino acids: CASSVDPGGMSYYNEQFF. DNA for the CDR3: TGTGCCAGCAGCGTAGACCCAGGGGGTATGTCTTACTACAATGAGCAGTTCTTC.

The V gene is TRBV5-5, the J gene TRBJ1-1, with D unclear. This CDR3 spans 14 amino acids. CDR1 SGHKS and CDR2 YYEKEE come from the germline V gene (reference sequence). Trimming left V 5 bases short and J 0 bases short, with 11 bases between. The CDR3 protein is CASRIQAMNTEAFF. The CDR3, as DNA: TGTGCCAGCAGGATACAAGCAATGAACACTGAAGCTTTCTTT. Complete variable domain (other parts from reference TRBV5-5 and TRBJ1-1): DAGVTQSPTHLIKTRGQQVTLRCSPISGHKSVSWYQQVLGQGPQFIFQYYEKEERGRGNFPDRFSARQFPNYSSELNVNALLLGDSALYLCASRIQAMNTEAFFGQGTRLTVV.

The rearrangement joins TRBV12-3 or TRBV12-4 to TRBJ2-1, with a tentative D call TRBD1 (5 bases). Deletions cut 6 bases from V and 3 bases from J, with 12 bases between. This CDR3 has 14 amino acids. CDR3 in amino acids: CASSLSDSYNEQFF. Here the CDR3 DNA reads TGTGCCAGCAGCCTAAGCGACAGCTACAATGAGCAGTTCTTC.

V and J are TRBV5-1 and TRBJ2-1; D ambiguous. Looked up from germline, CDR1 is SGHRS and CDR2 is YFSETQ. Trimming left V 0 bases short and J 0 bases short, with 10 bases between. The CDR3 spans 16 residues. The CDR3 nucleotides read TGCGCCAGCAGCTTGGACGGTTCGAGCTCCTACAATGAGCAGTTCTTC. Translated, it gives CASSLDGSSSYNEQFF.

This chain connects TRBV3-1 to TRBJ2-1, with 14 bases matching TRBD2. Trimming took 5 bases from V and 3 from J; bases not matched to a gene: 12. Germline lookup yields CDR1 LGHDT and CDR2 YNNKEL (reference sequence). The CDR3 is made up of 19 amino acids. The CDR3 sequence is CASSYQTSGGGLGYNEQFF. The CDR3 region has the DNA TGTGCCAGCAGCTATCAGACTAGCGGGGGGGGTCTTGGCTACAATGAGCAGTTCTTC.

This clonotype was counted between two and nine times. The chain couples TRBV9 to TRBJ2-1, with a tentative D call TRBD2 (6 bases). V shed 0 bases and J shed 3 bases, with 10 bases lying between them. Germline-derived CDR1 and CDR2 are SGDLS and YYNGEE. The CDR3 loop spans 15 amino acids. CDR3 coding DNA: TGTGCCAGCAGCGTAGTGGGTAGCGGCTACAATGAGCAGTTCTTC. It specifies CASSVVGSGYNEQFF.